The rows below give T cell receptor beta chains drawn from one sample of a study of regulatory T cells in long-lasting Graves disease. From the multiplex PCR reads, TCRdb called clonotypes with MiXCR, one entry per CDR3 protein. Here the sample spans hundreds of thousands of distinct CDR3 sequences, roughly 15% being singletons. The sample was also linked to a second study, of T cells in Graves' hyperthyroidism and ophthalmopathy.

Sequences were derived from peripheral blood mononuclear cells (PBMCs), sampled at new diagnosis, from a patient treated with antithyroid drugs. All receptors come from a woman aged 30 to 39 with Graves disease. The CDR3 runs from the conserved cysteine through the conserved F or W. The D gene is left open where the match is weak. Size is stated for part of the rows, as once, few or many counts, or as a class when the clone is expanded.

v_gene: TRBV20-1
j_gene: TRBJ1-3
d_gene: TRBD1
abundance: few
CDR3nt: TGCAGTGCTGGGACAGGGGAGGACTCTGGAAACACCATATATTTT
CDR3aa: CSAGTGEDSGNTIYF

v_gene: TRBV7-2
j_gene: TRBJ1-5
d_gene: -
abundance: many
CDR3nt: TGTGCCAGCAGCTTGGAGCCATACAGCAATCAGCCCCAGCATTTT
CDR3aa: CASSLEPYSNQPQHF

v_gene: TRBV12-3/TRBV12-4
j_gene: TRBJ2-7
d_gene: -
abundance: many
CDR3nt: TGTGCCAGCAGTTTTCAGGGCCCCGAGCAGTACTTC
CDR3aa: CASSFQGPEQYF

v_gene: TRBV18
j_gene: TRBJ1-4
d_gene: -
abundance: many
CDR3nt: TGTGCCAGCTCTCTACGACCGGCCGAAAAACTGTTTTTT
CDR3aa: CASSLRPAEKLFF

v_gene: TRBV27
j_gene: TRBJ2-1
d_gene: TRBD1
abundance: few
CDR3nt: TGTGCCAGCAGTTCGGGACAGGGTAACCGTAATGAGCAGTTCTTC
CDR3aa: CASSSGQGNRNEQFF

v_gene: TRBV24-1
j_gene: TRBJ1-5
d_gene: TRBD1
abundance: few
CDR3nt: TGTGCCACTCACCCAGGGGGTTATAGCAATCAGCCCCAGCATTTT
CDR3aa: CATHPGGYSNQPQHF

v_gene: TRBV7-2
j_gene: TRBJ2-2
d_gene: -
abundance: few
CDR3nt: TGTGCCAGCAGCCAACTTGGGACAATTCTCACCGGGGAGCTGTTTTTT
CDR3aa: CASSQLGTILTGELFF

v_gene: TRBV5-1
j_gene: TRBJ2-1
d_gene: TRBD2
abundance: once
CDR3nt: TGCGCCAGCAGCTTGGTTTCTAGCGGTTCCGATGAGCAGTTCTTC
CDR3aa: CASSLVSSGSDEQFF

v_gene: TRBV28
j_gene: TRBJ2-4
d_gene: TRBD2
abundance: many
CDR3nt: TGTGCCAGCAGCATGAACGGGAGGGCCGGGGACATTCAGTACTTC
CDR3aa: CASSMNGRAGDIQYF

v_gene: TRBV3-1
j_gene: TRBJ1-3
d_gene: -
abundance: -
CDR3nt: TGTGCCAGCAGCCAAGGTGTAGGAGACTCTGGAAACACCATATATTTT
CDR3aa: CASSQGVGDSGNTIYF

v_gene: TRBV28
j_gene: TRBJ2-1
d_gene: TRBD2
abundance: many
CDR3nt: TGTGCCAGCCGACTAGCGGGAGGTGTTGATGAGCAGTTCTTC
CDR3aa: CASRLAGGVDEQFF

v_gene: TRBV7-3
j_gene: TRBJ2-2
d_gene: -
abundance: few
CDR3nt: TGTGCCAGCAGCTTAATCGATTACACCGGGGAGCTGTTTTTT
CDR3aa: CASSLIDYTGELFF

v_gene: TRBV3-1
j_gene: TRBJ2-2
d_gene: -
abundance: few
CDR3nt: TGTGCCAGCAGCCGTAGGACTGCACCGGGGGAGCTGTTTTTT
CDR3aa: CASSRRTAPGELFF

v_gene: TRBV6-1
j_gene: TRBJ2-7
d_gene: -
abundance: few
CDR3nt: TGTGCCAGCAGACCGACAGGGCGGGAATACGAGCAGTACTTC
CDR3aa: CASRPTGREYEQYF

v_gene: TRBV6-2/TRBV6-3
j_gene: TRBJ2-3
d_gene: -
abundance: few
CDR3nt: TGTGCCAGCAGCTCGGGCCGAGACACAGATACGCAGTATTTT
CDR3aa: CASSSGRDTDTQYF

v_gene: TRBV20-1
j_gene: TRBJ2-1
d_gene: -
abundance: many
CDR3nt: TGCAGTGCTGCGGCCAGACAGGTTAGCTCCTACAATGAGCAGTTCTTC
CDR3aa: CSAAARQVSSYNEQFF

v_gene: TRBV3-1
j_gene: TRBJ2-7
d_gene: TRBD2
abundance: many
CDR3nt: TGTGCCAGCAGCCAAGAGGCGGGAGCCTACGAGCAGTACTTC
CDR3aa: CASSQEAGAYEQYF

v_gene: TRBV7-9
j_gene: TRBJ1-1
d_gene: -
abundance: few
CDR3nt: TGTGCCAGCAGCTTAGGGGGGGGTCTGGCTGAAGCTTTCTTT
CDR3aa: CASSLGGGLAEAFF

v_gene: TRBV6-1
j_gene: TRBJ1-2
d_gene: TRBD1
abundance: few
CDR3nt: TGTGCCAGCAGTGAAGCCGGGACAGGAAGCTATGGCTACACCTTC
CDR3aa: CASSEAGTGSYGYTF

v_gene: TRBV29-1
j_gene: TRBJ1-1
d_gene: -
abundance: many
CDR3nt: TGCAGCGTTGAAAGGGGAAAAAACACTGAAGCTTTCTTT
CDR3aa: CSVERGKNTEAFF

v_gene: TRBV12-3/TRBV12-4
j_gene: TRBJ2-1
d_gene: TRBD2
abundance: many
CDR3nt: TGTGCCAGCAGTTCACCCGGGACTAGCGGGAGGGCCTATTATGAGCAGTTCTTC
CDR3aa: CASSSPGTSGRAYYEQFF

v_gene: TRBV30
j_gene: TRBJ1-2
d_gene: -
abundance: few
CDR3nt: TGTGCCTGGAGTGTACCCCCCTACACCTTC
CDR3aa: CAWSVPPYTF

v_gene: TRBV29-1
j_gene: TRBJ2-1
d_gene: TRBD2
abundance: -
CDR3nt: TGCAGCGTTGATAGCCTTAGCGGGTACAATGAGCAGTTCTTC
CDR3aa: CSVDSLSGYNEQFF

v_gene: TRBV10-3
j_gene: TRBJ2-7
d_gene: TRBD2
abundance: -
CDR3nt: TGTGCCATCACCCCGACTAGCGTTAGCTACGAGCAGTACTTC
CDR3aa: CAITPTSVSYEQYF

v_gene: TRBV7-9
j_gene: TRBJ1-5
d_gene: -
abundance: many
CDR3nt: TGTGCCAGCAGCTTATACGAGGGGCTATGGAGCAATCAGCCCCAGCATTTT
CDR3aa: CASSLYEGLWSNQPQHF

v_gene: TRBV7-9
j_gene: TRBJ2-1
d_gene: -
abundance: few
CDR3nt: TGTGCCAGCAGCCTACCATCAGGAGGGACCCTACGAGGTGAGCAGTTCTTC
CDR3aa: CASSLPSGGTLRGEQFF

v_gene: TRBV3-1
j_gene: TRBJ1-1
d_gene: -
abundance: many
CDR3nt: TGTGCCAGCAGCCGTGGACAGCTAAGCACTGAAGCTTTCTTT
CDR3aa: CASSRGQLSTEAFF

v_gene: TRBV6-5
j_gene: TRBJ1-4
d_gene: -
abundance: -
CDR3nt: TGTGCCAGCAGTTACTCTCGGCAGGGCGTTCGTGAAAAACTGTTTTTT
CDR3aa: CASSYSRQGVREKLFF

v_gene: TRBV9
j_gene: TRBJ2-5
d_gene: -
abundance: few
CDR3nt: TGTGCCAGCAGCGTAATGTCTGCCGTGGGAGAGACCCAGTACTTC
CDR3aa: CASSVMSAVGETQYF

v_gene: TRBV3-1
j_gene: TRBJ1-1
d_gene: TRBD1
abundance: many
CDR3nt: TGTGCCAGCAGCAACAGGGGGCAGGGAACTGAAGCTTTCTTT
CDR3aa: CASSNRGQGTEAFF

v_gene: TRBV27
j_gene: TRBJ2-7
d_gene: TRBD2
abundance: few
CDR3nt: TGTGCCAGCAGTTCGCCTCTAGCGGGAGGGCCCTACGAGCAGTACTTC
CDR3aa: CASSSPLAGGPYEQYF

v_gene: TRBV20-1
j_gene: TRBJ1-1
d_gene: -
abundance: many
CDR3nt: TGCAGTGCTAGCAGGGACCCCACTGAAGCTTTCTTT
CDR3aa: CSASRDPTEAFF

v_gene: TRBV2
j_gene: TRBJ2-5
d_gene: TRBD1
abundance: many
CDR3nt: TGTGCCAGCAAGCTCCAGGGGGCAGTAAGCCAAGAGACCCAGTACTTC
CDR3aa: CASKLQGAVSQETQYF

v_gene: TRBV20-1
j_gene: TRBJ2-7
d_gene: -
abundance: many
CDR3nt: TGCAGTGCTCTAAAGGCGGCTTCCTACGAGCAGTACTTC
CDR3aa: CSALKAASYEQYF

v_gene: TRBV2
j_gene: TRBJ2-7
d_gene: -
abundance: -
CDR3nt: TGTGCCGCTGGGAGTACGGGCCACGAGCAGTACTTC
CDR3aa: CAAGSTGHEQYF

v_gene: TRBV7-9
j_gene: TRBJ2-1
d_gene: -
abundance: -
CDR3nt: TGTGCCAGCAGCCGCCGGGCGGCTGTTTCCTACAATGAGCAGTTCTTC
CDR3aa: CASSRRAAVSYNEQFF

v_gene: TRBV20-1
j_gene: TRBJ2-4
d_gene: -
abundance: many
CDR3nt: TGCAGTGCCAATGCGGCTATTTGGGACATTCAGTACTTC
CDR3aa: CSANAAIWDIQYF

v_gene: TRBV2
j_gene: TRBJ2-7
d_gene: -
abundance: many
CDR3nt: TGTGCCAGTGGTGACTCCTACGAGCAGTACTTC
CDR3aa: CASGDSYEQYF

v_gene: TRBV30
j_gene: TRBJ1-1
d_gene: -
abundance: -
CDR3nt: TGTGCCTGGAGACGCCCAGCCCCCGGACATGAAGCTTTCTTT
CDR3aa: CAWRRPAPGHEAFF

v_gene: TRBV3-1
j_gene: TRBJ1-4
d_gene: -
abundance: -
CDR3nt: TGTGCCAGCAGCCAAGCCGGGAACGAGGCAAAACTGTTTTTT
CDR3aa: CASSQAGNEAKLFF

v_gene: TRBV28
j_gene: TRBJ1-2
d_gene: -
abundance: many
CDR3nt: TGTGCCAGCACTTATAACTATGGCTACACCTTC
CDR3aa: CASTYNYGYTF

v_gene: TRBV28
j_gene: TRBJ2-7
d_gene: -
abundance: many
CDR3nt: TGTGCCAGCGGTCGGGGCGTTGGGTACGAGCAGTACTTC
CDR3aa: CASGRGVGYEQYF

v_gene: TRBV12-3/TRBV12-4
j_gene: TRBJ2-7
d_gene: -
abundance: -
CDR3nt: TGTGCCAGCAGTTTAATCAGCCCCTACGAGCAGTACTTC
CDR3aa: CASSLISPYEQYF

v_gene: TRBV4-1
j_gene: TRBJ1-2
d_gene: -
abundance: -
CDR3nt: TGCGCCAGCAGCCAAGATTTTGGATATGGCTACACCTTC
CDR3aa: CASSQDFGYGYTF

v_gene: TRBV6-1
j_gene: TRBJ1-2
d_gene: -
abundance: -
CDR3nt: TGTGCCAGCAGGGGCCCCTACGAAGTAGACTATGGCTACACCTTC
CDR3aa: CASRGPYEVDYGYTF

v_gene: TRBV7-9
j_gene: TRBJ2-1
d_gene: -
abundance: -
CDR3nt: TGTGCCAGCAGCGAAAATCAGGGGAGGGATGAGCAGTTCTTC
CDR3aa: CASSENQGRDEQFF

v_gene: TRBV27
j_gene: TRBJ2-1
d_gene: TRBD2
abundance: few
CDR3nt: TGTGCCAGCAGTATCCCCGCCCTGGGCCGTAGCGGGAGTAGCAATGAGCAGTTCTTC
CDR3aa: CASSIPALGRSGSSNEQFF

v_gene: TRBV4-1
j_gene: TRBJ1-2
d_gene: TRBD1
abundance: -
CDR3nt: TGCGCCAGCAGCCAATTCCCCGCACCCGGGACAGGGACCTATGGCTACACCTTC
CDR3aa: CASSQFPAPGTGTYGYTF

v_gene: TRBV11-3
j_gene: TRBJ2-1
d_gene: -
abundance: many
CDR3nt: TGTGCCAGCAGCTTGACTGGCCTCAAGGGATACAATGAGCAGTTCTTC
CDR3aa: CASSLTGLKGYNEQFF

v_gene: TRBV28
j_gene: TRBJ1-1
d_gene: -
abundance: many
CDR3nt: TGTGCCAGCAGTTTACCGGGGTTCAACACTGAAGCTTTCTTT
CDR3aa: CASSLPGFNTEAFF

v_gene: TRBV6-1
j_gene: TRBJ1-1
d_gene: -
abundance: many
CDR3nt: TGTGCCAGCAGTGGACCATCCCTGATTTTTGAAGCTTTCTTT
CDR3aa: CASSGPSLIFEAFF

v_gene: TRBV28
j_gene: TRBJ2-7
d_gene: -
abundance: many
CDR3nt: TGTGCCAGCAGTTGGGGGCGCGAGCAGTACTTC
CDR3aa: CASSWGREQYF

v_gene: TRBV5-5
j_gene: TRBJ1-3
d_gene: -
abundance: -
CDR3nt: TGTGCCAGCAGCTTGAGTTCCAGAGACTCTGGAAACACCATATATTTT
CDR3aa: CASSLSSRDSGNTIYF

v_gene: TRBV12-3/TRBV12-4
j_gene: TRBJ2-4
d_gene: TRBD1
abundance: many
CDR3nt: TGTGCCAGCAGTTGGGACAGGGAAAACATTCAGTACTTC
CDR3aa: CASSWDRENIQYF

v_gene: TRBV20-1
j_gene: TRBJ2-1
d_gene: -
abundance: -
CDR3nt: TGCAGTGCTCCGCCCGCGAAAAGGGTTAATGTTGAGCAGTTCTTC
CDR3aa: CSAPPAKRVNVEQFF

v_gene: TRBV2
j_gene: TRBJ2-3
d_gene: -
abundance: few
CDR3nt: TGTGCCAGCAACCACATAGCGGACACAGATACGCAGTATTTT
CDR3aa: CASNHIADTDTQYF

v_gene: TRBV9
j_gene: TRBJ1-6
d_gene: -
abundance: -
CDR3nt: TGTGCCAGCAGCCCCCAGGAGGGTAATTCACCCCTCCACTTT
CDR3aa: CASSPQEGNSPLHF

v_gene: TRBV4-2
j_gene: TRBJ2-7
d_gene: TRBD1
abundance: -
CDR3nt: TGTGCCAGCAGCCCGATGGGACAGGGGGCGGGAGAGCAGTACTTC
CDR3aa: CASSPMGQGAGEQYF

v_gene: TRBV20-1
j_gene: TRBJ2-5
d_gene: -
abundance: -
CDR3nt: TGCAGTGCTAGAGCGCAGGTGGAAGAGACCCAGTACTTC
CDR3aa: CSARAQVEETQYF